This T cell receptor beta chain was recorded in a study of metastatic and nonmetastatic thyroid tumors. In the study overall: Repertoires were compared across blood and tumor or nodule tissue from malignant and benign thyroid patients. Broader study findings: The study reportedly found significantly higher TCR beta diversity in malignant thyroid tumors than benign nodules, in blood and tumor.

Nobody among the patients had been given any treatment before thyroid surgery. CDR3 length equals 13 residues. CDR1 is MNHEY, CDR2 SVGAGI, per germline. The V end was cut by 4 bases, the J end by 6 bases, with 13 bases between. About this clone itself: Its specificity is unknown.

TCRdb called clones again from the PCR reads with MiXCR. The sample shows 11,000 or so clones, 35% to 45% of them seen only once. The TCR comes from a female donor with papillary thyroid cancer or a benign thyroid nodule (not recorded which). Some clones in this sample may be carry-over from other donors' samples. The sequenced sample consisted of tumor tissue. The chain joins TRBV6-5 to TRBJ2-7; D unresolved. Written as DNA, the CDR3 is TGTGCCAGCAGTTCCGCGTCTAGTCCCGAGCAGTACTTC. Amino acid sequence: CASSSASSPEQYF.